The 26 T cell receptor beta chains below all came from one sample that was sequenced in a study of chemoradiotherapy in HPV16-positive cancers. Here immunoSEQ multiplex PCR was the method, and the copy in TCRdb shows in-frame clones only, minus some. The sample has more than 7,000 clones; roughly 82% are singletons. The starting material was tumor tissue, obtained from a patient who underwent chemoradiotherapy. Receptor source: a human donor with HPV-associated anogenital cancer.

The rearrangement uses TRBV4-3 and TRBJ1-5; D is ambiguous. The CDR3 consists of 17 residues. Germline V gene lookup returns CDR1 LGHNA and CDR2 YSLEER. V was cut by 0 bases and J by 0 bases, with 12 bases left in between. The CDR3 DNA reads TGCGCCAGCAGCCAAGATCCGGGCCCGAATAGCAATCAGCCCCAGCATTTT. As protein: CASSQDPGPNSNQPQHF.

This clone was seen more than once but under ten times. This chain links TRBV29-1 with TRBJ1-1; weak D call: TRBD1 (6 bases). Trimming shortened V by 2 bases and J by 4 bases, and 23 bases separated the two germline ends. This CDR3 spans 17 amino acids. The germline gives CDR1 SQVTM, CDR2 ANQGSEA. The DNA for the CDR3 is TGCAGCGTTGAAAACCGCTGGACAGCCGGATGGGGCACTGAAGCTTTCTTT. This sequence encodes CSVENRWTAGWGTEAFF.

This sequence joins TRBV18 and TRBJ2-7; weak D call: TRBD1 (5 bases). CDR3 length: 17 residues. Germline CDR1 is KGHSH and CDR2 is LQKENI. V lost 3 bases, J lost 1 base, and 19 bases lay in between. CDR3 region: CASSPLVGHGESYEQYF. The CDR3 bases are TGTGCCAGCTCACCGCTAGTCGGACACGGAGAATCCTACGAGCAGTACTTC.

This chain joins TRBV2 and TRBJ1-3; D is unclear. Germline V lookup: CDR1 SNHLY, CDR2 FYNNEI. Between the trimmed V and J ends, which lost 6 bases and 5 bases, there was a span of 8 bases. The CDR3 has 12 residues. CDR3 sequence: CASSTTRNTIYF. CDR3 coding DNA: TGTGCCAGCAGCACAACGCGAAACACCATATATTTT.

CDR3 loop: CASSARGQGVTGELFF. CDR3 DNA sequence: TGTGCCAGCAGCGCCCGAGGACAGGGAGTCACCGGGGAGCTGTTTTTT. The chain uses TRBV9 and TRBJ2-2, with TRBD1 identical over 8 bases. Germline trimming cut 3 bases from V and 4 bases from J; bases unmatched to any gene: 8. Looked up from germline, CDR1 is SGDLS and CDR2 is YYNGEE. The CDR3 is 16 residues long.

The genes are TRBV7-2 and TRBJ1-2; 7 bases match TRBD1. Germline V CDR1 and CDR2: SGHTA, FQGNSA. Trimming at V came to 2 bases and at J to 0 bases, leaving 3 bases not matched to a gene. This CDR3 spans 15 amino acids. The chain's CDR3 is CASSLSQGANYGYTF. DNA for the CDR3: TGTGCCAGCAGCTTATCCCAGGGGGCTAACTATGGCTACACCTTC.

The chain couples TRBV6-1 to TRBJ2-2; D remains unclear. Looked up from germline, CDR1 is MNHNS and CDR2 is SASEGT. Trimming stripped 2 bases from V and 6 bases from J, with 7 bases between. The CDR3 is made up of 13 amino acids. CDR3 DNA sequence: TGTGCCAGCAGTGAACAAGCTGCCGGGGAGCTGTTTTTT. Amino acid sequence: CASSEQAAGELFF.

The CDR3 DNA sequence: TGTGCCAGCAGCCATAATAGCGGGAACACCGGGGAGCTGTTTTTT. It encodes CASSHNSGNTGELFF. The chain combines TRBV11-1 with TRBJ2-2; a possible D gene is TRBD2 (6 bases). V gave up 5 bases and J gave up 1 base, with 11 bases separating them. The CDR3 runs 15 residues. Per the germline V gene, CDR1 is SGHAT and CDR2 is FQDESV (reference sequence).

The J gene is TRBJ1-2, the V gene TRBV28; D gene unclear. The V gene lost 4 bases and the J gene lost 2 bases, with 8 bases spanning the gap. Germline V gene sequence: CDR1 MDHEN, CDR2 SYDVKM. The CDR3 consists of 13 residues. The CDR3 loop is CASSSGVNYGYTF. CDR3 in DNA: TGTGCCAGCAGTTCTGGGGTGAACTATGGCTACACCTTC.

V usage is TRBV19 and J usage is TRBJ1-2, with D uncertain. This CDR3 has 15 residues. CDR1 and CDR2 from the germline V gene are LNHDA and SQIVND (reference sequence). Trimming removed 1 base from V and 0 bases from J, with 9 bases in between. The CDR3 bases are TGTGCCAGTAGTATAGGTACAGTAACTAACTATGGCTACACCTTC. This translates into CASSIGTVTNYGYTF.

The rearrangement joins TRBV7-2 to TRBJ2-3; the match to TRBD2 covers 13 bases. V lost 5 bases, J lost 6 bases, and 11 bases stayed unmatched. Germline V gene data show CDR1 as SGHTA and CDR2 as FQGNSA. This CDR3 region has 17 residues. Written as DNA, the CDR3 is TGTGCCAGCAGCGTACGCACTAGCGGGGGGGCCGGTGATACGCAGTATTTT. This sequence encodes CASSVRTSGGAGDTQYF.

The rearrangement uses TRBV5-5 and TRBJ2-1; weak D call: TRBD2 (6 bases). This CDR3 has 17 residues. Germline V gives CDR1 SGHKS, CDR2 YYEKEE (reference sequence). Trimming took 0 bases from V and 0 from J, leaving 13 bases between them. The chain's CDR3 is CASSLVGGVSSYNEQFF. The CDR3 nucleotides read TGTGCCAGCAGCTTGGTCGGCGGGGTTAGCTCCTACAATGAGCAGTTCTTC.

This rearrangement joins TRBV7-2 to TRBJ2-5; D may be TRBD1 or TRBD2 (6 bases each). V gave up 1 base and J gave up 1 base, with 10 bases separating them. Germline CDR1 reads SGHTA; CDR2 reads FQGNSA. The CDR3 loop spans 15 amino acids. CDR3 sequence: CASSLVGGPQETQYF. CDR3 DNA: TGTGCCAGCAGCTTAGTCGGGGGCCCCCAAGAGACCCAGTACTTC.

The J gene is TRBJ1-2, the V gene TRBV7-9; 7 bases are shared with TRBD1. The CDR3 is 19 amino acids. Per germline, CDR1 SEHNR and CDR2 FQNEAQ (reference sequence). The J segment lost 0 bases and the V segment lost 3 bases, leaving 16 bases of the junction unmatched. CDR3: CASSFLSRGRGDSNYGYTF. The CDR3 nucleotides read TGTGCCAGCAGCTTCCTGAGTCGGGGCAGGGGGGACTCTAACTATGGCTACACCTTC. The variable domain in full, with the rest retrieved from reference TRBV7-9 and TRBJ1-2, is DTGVSQNPRHKITKRGQNVTFRCDPISEHNRLYWYRQTLGQGPEFLTYFQNEAQLEKSRLLSDRFSAERPKGSFSTLEIQRTEQGDSAMYLCASSFLSRGRGDSNYGYTFGSGTRLTVV.

The rearrangement links TRBV25-1 to TRBJ1-2, with TRBD1 matching over 7 bases. Trimming removed 2 bases from V and 5 bases from J; junction bases left unmatched: 8. The CDR3 totals 15 residues. CDR1 is MGHDK and CDR2 is SYGVNS in the germline V gene. The CDR3 is CASSEEGQSLYGYTF. As DNA, the CDR3 is TGTGCCAGCAGTGAAGAGGGACAGAGTCTTTATGGCTACACCTTC.

This clone was counted a single time. This chain joins TRBV9 and TRBJ2-3; the D is unclear. The CDR3 extends over 13 amino acids. CDR1 is SGDLS, CDR2 YYNGEE, per germline. Trimming took off 0 bases at V and 4 bases at J, with 6 bases between the two ends. CDR3 sequence (DNA): TGTGCCAGCAGCGTAGGGGTGCCAGATACGCAGTATTTT. Translated: CASSVGVPDTQYF.

V and J are TRBV7-2 and TRBJ2-5, with D tentatively TRBD1 (6 bases). CDR3 length: 14 amino acids. CDR1 is SGHTA and CDR2 is FQGNSA in the germline V gene. The germline V and J ends were trimmed by 2 bases and 7 bases, with 14 bases remaining between them. The CDR3 DNA sequence: TGTGCCAGCAGCTTACTGCAGGGCAGGGGGACCCAGTACTTC. This encodes CASSLLQGRGTQYF.

The genes are TRBV7-8 and TRBJ1-2; D is unresolved. Trimming cost V 5 bases and J 6 bases, with 19 bases left between them. This CDR3 has 15 residues. Looked up from germline, CDR1 is SGHVS and CDR2 is FQNEAQ. CDR3 coding DNA: TGTGCCAGCAGCCCCGGAGAGGGATTTCGGGATGGCTACACCTTC. Translation gives CASSPGEGFRDGYTF.

This rearrangement joins TRBV28 to TRBJ2-7; TRBD1 agrees at 8 bases. J was trimmed by 2 bases and V by 6 bases; bases with no gene match: 6. The CDR3 covers 14 residues. Germline V gene sequence: CDR1 MDHEN, CDR2 SYDVKM. CDR3 region: CASRSGTGPYEQYF. CDR3 DNA: TGTGCCAGCAGATCCGGGACAGGTCCCTACGAGCAGTACTTC.

A word on this clone: At one end, the junction sequence differs from germline, possibly due to a read error. The chain carries TRBV6-5 and TRBJ1-2; D remains unclear. Germline V gives CDR1 MNHEY, CDR2 SVGAGI. The CDR3 is 14 residues long. CDR3: CASSYSGSPYGYTF. In nucleotides, the CDR3 is TGTGCCAGCAGCTACTCAGGTTCCCCCTATGGCTACACCTTC.

The gene calls are TRBV9 and TRBJ2-7; D possibly corresponds to TRBD2 (5 bases). From germline, CDR1 is SGDLS and CDR2 YYNGEE. Trimming pared 0 bases from V and 4 bases from J, leaving 8 bases between. There are 13 residues in the CDR3. The CDR3 sequence is CASSVDRGYEQYF. In DNA, the CDR3 is TGTGCCAGCAGCGTAGATCGGGGTTACGAGCAGTACTTC.

This clone showed up just once. The chain employs TRBV5-1 and TRBJ2-5, with D tentatively TRBD2 (6 bases). The J call may be wrong; the DNA end is better matched by TRBJ2-7. CDR1 and CDR2 from the germline V gene are SGHRS and YFSETQ. There are 16 residues in the CDR3. The CDR3 DNA reads as TGCGCCAGCAGCTTTACCGCTTTACAGTCGGGGGACGAGCAGTACTTC. Translated: CASSFTALQSGDEQYF.

This rearrangement joins TRBV30 to TRBJ1-3; D is undetermined. V lost 1 base, J lost 0 bases, and 10 bases lay in between. The CDR3 has 15 residues. Looked up from germline, CDR1 is GTSNPN and CDR2 is SVGIG (reference sequence). The chain's CDR3 is CAWSAEYSSGNTIYF. CDR3 nucleotide sequence: TGTGCCTGGAGTGCAGAATATAGCTCTGGAAACACCATATATTTT. The full variable domain, its missing parts supplied by reference TRBV30 and TRBJ1-3, is SQTIHQWPATLVQPVGSPLSLECTVEGTSNPNLYWYRQAAGRGLQLLFYSVGIGQISSEVPQNLSASRPQDRQFILSSKKLLLSDSGFYLCAWSAEYSSGNTIYFGEGSWLTVV.

This chain links TRBV5-6 with TRBJ2-3, with TRBD1 as a possible D gene (5 bases). CDR1 SGHDT and CDR2 YYEEEE come from the germline V gene. Trimming left V 2 bases short and J 1 base short, with 11 bases between. CDR3 size: 15 residues. This chain's CDR3 is CASSFTGVGTDTQYF. The CDR3 nucleotides are TGTGCCAGCAGCTTCACAGGTGTGGGCACAGATACGCAGTATTTT.

By its share, this clone is large. V usage is TRBV18 and J usage is TRBJ1-1; TRBD1 might be the D (6 bases). CDR1 and CDR2 from the germline V gene are KGHSH and LQKENI. The CDR3 runs to 14 residues. V was trimmed by 4 bases and J by 6 bases, leaving 15 bases between them. This chain's CDR3 is CASSLRGGRPEAFF. CDR3 DNA sequence: TGTGCCAGCTCACTAAGAGGGGGTAGACCTGAAGCTTTCTTT.

The chain carries TRBV2 and TRBJ2-2; TRBD2 matches 14 bases. Losses at the gene ends were 7 bases for V and 3 bases for J; bases not matched to a gene: 10. The CDR3 consists of 18 residues. Germline CDR1 reads SNHLY; CDR2 reads FYNNEI. This CDR3 reads CASTLSTSGGAYTGELFF. The CDR3 DNA sequence: TGTGCCAGCACCCTTTCGACTAGCGGGGGGGCCTACACCGGGGAGCTGTTTTTT. Filled out from reference TRBV2 and TRBJ2-2, the complete variable domain reads EPEVTQTPSHQVTQMGQEVILRCVPISNHLYFYWYRQILGQKVEFLVSFYNNEISEKSEIFDDQFSVERPDGSNFTLKIRSTKLEDSAMYFCASTLSTSGGAYTGELFFGEGSRLTVL.